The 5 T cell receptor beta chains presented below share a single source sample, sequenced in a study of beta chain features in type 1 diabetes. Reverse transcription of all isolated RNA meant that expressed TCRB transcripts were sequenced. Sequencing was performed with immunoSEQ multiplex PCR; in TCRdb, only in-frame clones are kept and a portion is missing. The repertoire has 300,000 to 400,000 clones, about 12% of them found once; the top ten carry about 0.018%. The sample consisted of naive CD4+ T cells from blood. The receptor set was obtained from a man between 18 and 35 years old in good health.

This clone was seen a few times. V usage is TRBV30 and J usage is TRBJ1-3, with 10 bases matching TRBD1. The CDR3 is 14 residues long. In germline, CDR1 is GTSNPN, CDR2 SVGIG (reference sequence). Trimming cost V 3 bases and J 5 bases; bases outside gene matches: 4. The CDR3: CAWRPGQGRNTIYF. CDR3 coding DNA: TGTGCCTGGAGACCGGGACAGGGGAGAAACACCATATATTTT.

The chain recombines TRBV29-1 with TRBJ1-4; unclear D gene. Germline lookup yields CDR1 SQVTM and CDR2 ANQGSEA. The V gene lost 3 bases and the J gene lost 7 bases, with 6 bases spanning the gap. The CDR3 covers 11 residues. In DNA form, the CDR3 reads TGCAGCGTTGAGTCGTTTGAAAAACTGTTTTTT. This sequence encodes CSVESFEKLFF.

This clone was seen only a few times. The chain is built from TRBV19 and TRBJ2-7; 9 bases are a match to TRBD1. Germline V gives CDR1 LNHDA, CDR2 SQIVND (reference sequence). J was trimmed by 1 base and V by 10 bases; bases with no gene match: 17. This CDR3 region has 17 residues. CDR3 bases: TGTGCCACCCGTCGGGGGACAGGGCGTTTTGAATCCTACGAGCAGTACTTC. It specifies CATRRGTGRFESYEQYF.

CDR3 DNA sequence: TGTGCCACCAGCAGTAGCAGAGATTCACCCCTCCACTTT. Amino acid sequence: CATSSSRDSPLHF. V gene TRBV15 combines with J gene TRBJ1-6, with no clear D. This CDR3 is built from 13 residues. Germline V lookup: CDR1 LNHNV, CDR2 YYDKDF (reference sequence). V was trimmed by 3 bases and J by 8 bases, leaving 8 bases between them.

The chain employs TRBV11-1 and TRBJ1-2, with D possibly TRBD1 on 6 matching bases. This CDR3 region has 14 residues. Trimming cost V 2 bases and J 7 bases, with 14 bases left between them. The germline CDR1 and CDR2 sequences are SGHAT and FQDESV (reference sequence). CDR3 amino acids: CASSLLTGGFGYTF. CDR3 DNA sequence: TGTGCCAGCAGCTTACTGACAGGAGGCTTTGGCTACACCTTC. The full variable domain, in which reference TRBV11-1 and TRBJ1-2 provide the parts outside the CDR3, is EAEVAQSPRYKITEKSQAVAFWCDPISGHATLYWYRQILGQGPELLVQFQDESVVDDSQLPKDRFSAERLKGVDSTLKIQPAELGDSAMYLCASSLLTGGFGYTFGSGTRLTVV.